A selection of T cell receptor beta chains follows, all from one sample in a study of cytomegalovirus exposure and HLA in healthy donors. Sequencing used immunoSEQ multiplex PCR; TCRdb keeps in-frame clones, though not all of them. The sample carries 130,000 or so clones, around 10% recorded once. The sample consisted of PBMCs. These TCRs come from a woman in her thirties or forties in good health and CMV-seropositive. The CDR3 runs from the conserved cysteine through the conserved F or W. The order of the fields is clone size, D gene, J gene, V gene, CDR3 protein, CDR3 DNA. The D gene is left open where the match is weak. For some rows the clone size is stated as once, few or many, or as a class when expanded; others skip it.

clone_size: -; d_call: -; j_call: TRBJ2-3; v_call: TRBV5-1; cdr3_aa: CASSLGHTDTQYF; cdr3_nt: TGCGCCAGCAGCTTGGGGCACACAGATACGCAGTATTTT
clone_size: few; d_call: -; j_call: TRBJ1-4; v_call: TRBV6-4; cdr3_aa: CASSDREVLNEKLFF; cdr3_nt: TGTGCCAGCAGTGACAGGGAGGTCCTTAATGAAAAACTGTTTTTT
clone_size: -; d_call: -; j_call: TRBJ2-2; v_call: TRBV10-3; cdr3_aa: CAISTPEHTGELFF; cdr3_nt: TGTGCCATCAGCACTCCCGAACACACCGGGGAGCTGTTTTTT
clone_size: -; d_call: TRBD2; j_call: TRBJ2-1; v_call: TRBV7-2; cdr3_aa: CASSLKLAGAYNEQFF; cdr3_nt: TGTGCCAGCAGCTTAAAACTAGCGGGGGCTTACAATGAGCAGTTCTTC
clone_size: -; d_call: -; j_call: TRBJ1-3; v_call: TRBV19; cdr3_aa: CASSSQTGTPGAGNTIYF; cdr3_nt: TGTGCCAGTAGTTCCCAAACAGGGACCCCTGGAGCTGGAAACACCATATATTTT
clone_size: -; d_call: -; j_call: TRBJ2-2; v_call: TRBV7-2; cdr3_aa: CASSPWTVTGELFF; cdr3_nt: TGTGCCAGCAGCCCGTGGACAGTAACCGGGGAGCTGTTTTTT
clone_size: -; d_call: TRBD1; j_call: TRBJ2-7; v_call: TRBV5-1; cdr3_aa: CASSSLPRDSEQYF; cdr3_nt: TGCGCCAGCAGCTCGCTACCCCGGGACAGCGAGCAGTACTTC
clone_size: -; d_call: -; j_call: TRBJ2-7; v_call: TRBV25-1; cdr3_aa: CATQGIGSSSYEQYF; cdr3_nt: TGTGCCACCCAGGGTATCGGTTCGAGCTCCTACGAGCAGTACTTC
clone_size: few; d_call: -; j_call: TRBJ1-2; v_call: TRBV7-2; cdr3_aa: CASSLGPVKISGYTF; cdr3_nt: TGTGCCAGCAGCTTAGGTCCAGTCAAGATCTCCGGCTACACCTTC
clone_size: -; d_call: TRBD2; j_call: TRBJ2-1; v_call: TRBV10-2; cdr3_aa: CASSAWGEGNEQFF; cdr3_nt: TGCGCCAGCAGCGCCTGGGGGGAGGGCAATGAGCAGTTCTTC
clone_size: -; d_call: -; j_call: TRBJ2-5; v_call: TRBV6-1; cdr3_aa: CASGGARGPQETQYF; cdr3_nt: TGTGCCAGCGGGGGGGCACGGGGGCCTCAAGAGACCCAGTACTTC
clone_size: -; d_call: TRBD1; j_call: TRBJ1-4; v_call: TRBV19; cdr3_aa: CASHNRGRREKLFF; cdr3_nt: TGTGCCAGCCACAACAGGGGGCGCCGCGAAAAACTGTTTTTT
clone_size: -; d_call: TRBD1; j_call: TRBJ2-7; v_call: TRBV7-8; cdr3_aa: CASSLAGPGTGGHEQYF; cdr3_nt: TGTGCCAGCAGCTTAGCAGGACCCGGGACAGGGGGCCACGAGCAGTACTTC
clone_size: few; d_call: -; j_call: TRBJ2-1; v_call: TRBV6-1; cdr3_aa: CASSQGPGGNEQFF; cdr3_nt: TGTGCCAGCAGCCAAGGGCCGGGCGGGAATGAGCAGTTCTTC
clone_size: few; d_call: -; j_call: TRBJ1-6; v_call: TRBV7-9; cdr3_aa: CASSFPREGSPLHF; cdr3_nt: TGTGCCAGCAGCTTTCCCAGGGAAGGCTCACCCCTCCACTTT
clone_size: few; d_call: TRBD1; j_call: TRBJ2-3; v_call: TRBV5-1; cdr3_aa: CASNQDRGSTDTQYF; cdr3_nt: TGCGCCAGCAACCAAGACAGGGGTAGCACAGATACGCAGTATTTT
clone_size: -; d_call: TRBD1; j_call: TRBJ2-2; v_call: TRBV5-1; cdr3_aa: CASSRDRGNTGELFF; cdr3_nt: TGCGCCAGCAGCAGGGACAGGGGCAACACCGGGGAGCTGTTTTTT
clone_size: -; d_call: TRBD1; j_call: TRBJ2-5; v_call: TRBV5-1; cdr3_aa: CASRRQGIQETQYF; cdr3_nt: TGCGCCAGCAGAAGACAGGGAATTCAAGAGACCCAGTACTTC